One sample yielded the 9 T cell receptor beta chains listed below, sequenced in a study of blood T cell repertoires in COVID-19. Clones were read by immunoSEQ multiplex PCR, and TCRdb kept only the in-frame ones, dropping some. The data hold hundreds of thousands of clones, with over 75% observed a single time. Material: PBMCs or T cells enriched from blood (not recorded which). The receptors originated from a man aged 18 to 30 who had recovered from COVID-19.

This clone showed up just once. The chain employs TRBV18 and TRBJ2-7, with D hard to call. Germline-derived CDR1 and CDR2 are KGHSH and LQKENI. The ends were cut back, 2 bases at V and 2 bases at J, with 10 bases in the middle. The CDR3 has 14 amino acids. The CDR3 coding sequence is TGTGCCAGCTCACCAACTAAACCCCCCTACGAGCAGTACTTC. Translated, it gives CASSPTKPPYEQYF.

CDR3 amino acids: CASSSKLAGGMNTGELFF. CDR3 nucleotide sequence: TGTGCCAGCAGTTCAAAGCTAGCGGGGGGTATGAACACCGGGGAGCTGTTTTTT. The chain joins TRBV27 to TRBJ2-2; TRBD2 matches at 11 bases. Germline assignment: CDR1 MNHEY and CDR2 SMNVEV (reference sequence). J was trimmed by 1 base and V by 4 bases; bases with no gene match: 8. CDR3 size: 18 residues.

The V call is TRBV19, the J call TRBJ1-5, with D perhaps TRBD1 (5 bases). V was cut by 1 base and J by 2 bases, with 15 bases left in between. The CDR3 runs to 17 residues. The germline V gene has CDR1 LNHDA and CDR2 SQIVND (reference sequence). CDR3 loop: CASSIATIGDGNQPQHF. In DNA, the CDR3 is TGTGCCAGTAGTATAGCTACAATAGGGGATGGCAATCAGCCCCAGCATTTT.

The CDR3 sequence: CASSSGVRGGGTDTQYF. CDR3 DNA: TGTGCCAGCAGTTCCGGGGTGCGCGGGGGGGGCACAGATACGCAGTATTTT. V usage is TRBV7-9 and J usage is TRBJ2-3; 9 nucleotides match TRBD2. The ends lost 6 bases at V and 1 base at J; junction bases unmatched: 11. The CDR3 has 17 amino acids. CDR1 and CDR2 from the germline V gene are SEHNR and FQNEAQ (reference sequence). Full variable domain (outside the CDR3, taken from reference TRBV7-9 and TRBJ2-3): DTGVSQNPRHKITKRGQNVTFRCDPISEHNRLYWYRQTLGQGPEFLTYFQNEAQLEKSRLLSDRFSAERPKGSFSTLEIQRTEQGDSAMYLCASSSGVRGGGTDTQYFGPGTRLTVL.

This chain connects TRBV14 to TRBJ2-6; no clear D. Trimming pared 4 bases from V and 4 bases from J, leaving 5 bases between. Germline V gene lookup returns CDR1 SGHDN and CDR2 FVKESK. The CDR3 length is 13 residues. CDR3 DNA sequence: TGTGCCAGCAGCCCCCGGGGGGCCAACGTCCTGACTTTC. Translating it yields CASSPRGANVLTF. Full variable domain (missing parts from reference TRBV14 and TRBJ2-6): EAGVTQFPSHSVIEKGQTVTLRCDPISGHDNLYWYRRVMGKEIKFLLHFVKESKQDESGMPNNRFLAERTGGTYSTLKVQPAELEDSGVYFCASSPRGANVLTFGAGSRLTVL.

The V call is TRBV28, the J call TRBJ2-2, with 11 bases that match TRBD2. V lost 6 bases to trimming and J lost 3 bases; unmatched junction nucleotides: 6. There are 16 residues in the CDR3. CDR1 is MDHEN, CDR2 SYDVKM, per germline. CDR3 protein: CASSLGTSGHTGELFF. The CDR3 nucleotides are TGTGCCAGCAGCCTCGGGACTAGCGGCCACACCGGGGAGCTGTTTTTT.

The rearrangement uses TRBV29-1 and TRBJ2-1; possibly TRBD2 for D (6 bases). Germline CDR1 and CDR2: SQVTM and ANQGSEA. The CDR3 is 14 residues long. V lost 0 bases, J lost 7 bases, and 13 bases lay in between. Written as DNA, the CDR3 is TGCAGCGTTGAAGATGGGCTAGCGAGGAATGAGCAGTTCTTC. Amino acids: CSVEDGLARNEQFF.

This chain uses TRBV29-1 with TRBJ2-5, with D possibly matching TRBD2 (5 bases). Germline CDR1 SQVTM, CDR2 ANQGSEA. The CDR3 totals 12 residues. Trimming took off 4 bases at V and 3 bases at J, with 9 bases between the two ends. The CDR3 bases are TGCAGCGTTGGACTATTAGAAGAGACCCAGTACTTC. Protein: CSVGLLEETQYF.

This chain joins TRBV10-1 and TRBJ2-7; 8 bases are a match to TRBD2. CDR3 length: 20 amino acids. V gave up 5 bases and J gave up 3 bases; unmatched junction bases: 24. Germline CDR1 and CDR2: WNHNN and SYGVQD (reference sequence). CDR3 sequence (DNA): TGCGCCAGCAGTCCGCAGGGAAAGCGGGGGCTCTCTGGGGTTTTCTACGAGCAGTACTTC. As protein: CASSPQGKRGLSGVFYEQYF.